What follows are 28 T cell receptor beta chains derived from one specimen sequenced in a study of identical twins. Via MiXCR, TCRdb re-called the 5' RACE reads, giving one row per CDR3 protein. The data contain 260,000 or so distinct CDR3 sequences, 7.5% of them singletons. These data were also filed under a second study, of yellow fever vaccine responses in identical twins.

Sequenced: CD8+ T cells sorted from blood. These receptors all come from a woman aged 18-35 years in good health.

In its sample, this clonotype was seen a few times. This chain uses TRBV15 with TRBJ2-2; D possibly matches TRBD1 or TRBD2 (5 bases each). The CDR3 length is 14 residues. The V gene lost 5 bases and the J gene lost 1 base, with 8 bases spanning the gap. Germline assignment: CDR1 LNHNV and CDR2 YYDKDF (reference sequence). The CDR3 loop reads CATSGTWNTGELFF. CDR3 DNA: TGTGCCACCAGCGGGACCTGGAACACCGGGGAGCTGTTTTTT.

The sample holds many counts of this clonotype. The chain carries TRBV12-3 or TRBV12-4 and TRBJ1-4; TRBD1 matches at 9 bases. Trimming took 6 bases from V and 6 from J; bases not matched to a gene: 2. There are 13 residues in the CDR3. In nucleotides, the CDR3 is TGTGCCAGCAGGGACAGGGGTTATGAAAAACTGTTTTTT. It translates to CASRDRGYEKLFF.

The chain is built from TRBV6-5 and TRBJ1-6; TRBD1 matches at 9 bases. This CDR3 comprises 14 residues. The trim removed 2 bases at V and 7 bases at J, leaving 0 bases unmatched. Germline V CDR1 and CDR2: MNHEY, SVGAGI. In DNA, the CDR3 is TGTGCCAGCAGTTACGGGACAGGGAATTCACCCCTCCACTTT. It codes for CASSYGTGNSPLHF.

A note on this clonotype: Sequence at one end of the junction differs from germline and may be a read error. The J gene is TRBJ2-7, the V gene TRBV15; 7 bases line up with TRBD1. This CDR3 region has 13 residues. Germline V gene sequence: CDR1 LNHNV, CDR2 YYDKDF (reference sequence). CDR3: CATSSDRAYVQYF. In nucleotides, the CDR3 is TGTGCCACCAGCAGCGACAGGGCATACGTGCAGTACTTC.

In its sample, this clonotype was seen a few times. In DNA, the CDR3 is TGCAGCGTTGGGACTAGCAGCTACGAGCAGTACTTC. Its protein is CSVGTSSYEQYF. The chain uses TRBV29-1 and TRBJ2-7; 8 bases match TRBD2. CDR3 length: 12 amino acids. Germline-derived CDR1 and CDR2 are SQVTM and ANQGSEA. The junction had 2 bases not matched to a gene; V was cut back by 4 bases and J by 3 bases.

This clonotype was counted at least ten times. The chain uses TRBV5-1 and TRBJ2-1; TRBD1 might be the D (6 bases). The CDR3 is made up of 17 amino acids. Trimming removed 0 bases at V and 5 bases at J, with 18 bases between. The germline V gene has CDR1 SGHRS and CDR2 YFSETQ. The CDR3 reads CASSLESPGAINNEQFF. The DNA for the CDR3 is TGCGCCAGCAGCTTGGAGAGCCCAGGGGCTATCAACAATGAGCAGTTCTTC.

In its sample, this clonotype was seen many times. This chain uses TRBV3-1 with TRBJ2-3, with TRBD1 matching over 9 bases. J lost 2 bases, V lost 3 bases, and 15 bases had no gene match. The CDR3 runs to 19 residues. Looked up from germline, CDR1 is LGHDT and CDR2 is YNNKEL (reference sequence). DNA of the CDR3: TGTGCCAGCAGCCAGGATCTGCCGAGGGGACAGGGATTCACAGATACGCAGTATTTT. Translated: CASSQDLPRGQGFTDTQYF.

The genes are TRBV9 and TRBJ1-3; 10 bases fit TRBD1. V gave up 3 bases and J gave up 4 bases; unmatched junction bases: 7. Looked up from germline, CDR1 is SGDLS and CDR2 is YYNGEE. CDR3 length: 16 residues. DNA of the CDR3: TGTGCCAGCAGCGGAGAAGGACAGGGGGACGGAAACACCATATATTTT. It specifies CASSGEGQGDGNTIYF.

This clonotype has ten or more counts. This chain joins TRBV7-9 and TRBJ2-1; TRBD1 aligns across 10 bases. CDR3 length: 15 amino acids. Germline loops: CDR1 SEHNR, CDR2 FQNEAQ (reference sequence). With 5 bases clipped from V and 7 bases from J, the junction kept 8 bases outside the gene matches. In nucleotides, the CDR3 is TGTGCCAGCAGCCTTCAGGACAGGGGGTTAAATGAGCAGTTCTTC. Its protein is CASSLQDRGLNEQFF.

The chain recombines TRBV7-9 with TRBJ1-2, with D unclear. Trimming took 3 bases from V and 4 from J, leaving 21 bases between them. Germline lookup yields CDR1 SEHNR and CDR2 FQNEAQ (reference sequence). CDR3 length equals 17 residues. CDR3 sequence: CASSFEGWNPGSYGYTF. CDR3 nucleotide sequence: TGTGCCAGCAGCTTTGAAGGGTGGAACCCCGGGAGCTATGGCTACACCTTC.

This clonotype was seen repeatedly, ten times or more. The V call is TRBV2, the J call TRBJ2-1; D remains ambiguous. Trimming stripped 0 bases from V and 7 bases from J, with 7 bases between. In germline, CDR1 is SNHLY, CDR2 FYNNEI. The CDR3 totals 13 residues. The CDR3 loop reads CASSEARANEQFF. DNA for the CDR3: TGTGCCAGCAGTGAAGCACGAGCGAATGAGCAGTTCTTC.

This clonotype was seen repeatedly, ten times or more. The CDR3 carries no conserved terminal phenylalanine or tryptophan, so it likely arises from a read error. Because the CDR3's place on the DNA is in doubt, the DNA is left out and the CDR3 is given as listed by TCRdb. J is TRBJ1-1 and V is TRBV25-1. The CDR3 is made up of 11 amino acids, end residues included. CDR1 is MGHDK and CDR2 is SYGVNS in the germline V gene. The CDR3 reads CASSGPEGPAL.

This clonotype was seen more than once but under ten times. The chain combines TRBV11-2 with TRBJ2-1, with unresolved D. The CDR3 extends over 15 amino acids. V lost 1 base and J lost 1, with 8 bases in between. Per the germline V gene, CDR1 is SGHAT and CDR2 is FQNNGV. The CDR3 is CASSLGIASYNEQFF. CDR3 bases: TGTGCCAGCAGCTTAGGGATTGCATCCTACAATGAGCAGTTCTTC.

This clonotype was detected ten times or more. CDR3 in DNA: TGTGCCAGCAGCCAAGATAACGGCCCGAATCAGCCCCAGCATTTT. It specifies CASSQDNGPNQPQHF. V usage is TRBV4-2 and J usage is TRBJ1-5; D is uncertain. The germline CDR1 and CDR2 sequences are LGHNA and YNFKEQ. The CDR3 sequence is 15 residues long. V lost 0 bases and J 4 bases, leaving 10 bases between the germline ends.

The table lists this clonotype with many counts. The chain is built from TRBV28 and TRBJ2-7, with D maybe TRBD1 (5 bases). This CDR3 has 12 residues. Germline CDR1 is MDHEN and CDR2 is SYDVKM. V gave up 8 bases and J gave up 2 bases, with 10 bases separating them. In nucleotides, the CDR3 is TGTGCCAGCGGCACAGGTACCTACGAGCAGTACTTC. Protein sequence: CASGTGTYEQYF. Full variable domain (missing parts from reference TRBV28 and TRBJ2-7): DVKVTQSSRYLVKRTGEKVFLECVQDMDHENMFWYRQDPGLGLRLIYFSYDVKMKEKGDIPEGYSVSREKKERFSLILESASTNQTSMYLCASGTGTYEQYFGPGTRLTVT.

The rearrangement joins TRBV4-1 to TRBJ1-6, with D possibly matching TRBD1 (5 bases). Trimming removed 4 bases from V and 0 bases from J, with 13 bases in between. CDR3 length: 17 amino acids. Germline V gene sequence: CDR1 MGHRA, CDR2 YSYEKL. The DNA of the CDR3 is TGCGCCAGCAGCCTACAGGAAATCGGCTCCTATAATTCACCCCTCCACTTT. Its protein is CASSLQEIGSYNSPLHF.

The rearrangement links TRBV4-1 to TRBJ1-5; D might be TRBD1 (5 bases). Looked up from germline, CDR1 is MGHRA and CDR2 is YSYEKL. The CDR3 has 13 residues. V was shortened by 3 bases and J by 9 bases, with 12 bases between the two germline ends. This chain's CDR3 is CASSHPGGTPQHF. CDR3 bases: TGCGCCAGCAGCCACCCCGGGGGGACGCCCCAGCATTTT.

This clonotype came up a few times. The chain recombines TRBV4-1 with TRBJ1-4; TRBD1 agrees at 8 bases. After removal of 0 bases from V and 0 bases from J, the junction contained 6 bases not matched to a gene. The CDR3 contains 18 residues. Germline V gene data show CDR1 as MGHRA and CDR2 as YSYEKL. The CDR3 protein is CASSQDTTGDTTNEKLFF. DNA of the CDR3: TGCGCCAGCAGCCAAGATACGACAGGGGATACAACTAATGAAAAACTGTTTTTT.

This clonotype was observed a handful of times. The chain has TRBV10-1 and TRBJ2-1; the match to TRBD1 covers 7 bases. This CDR3 is built from 15 residues. Germline lookup yields CDR1 WNHNN and CDR2 SYGVQD (reference sequence). V shed 2 bases and J 2 bases; nucleotides not matched to a gene: 3. The CDR3 region is CASSEADRAYNEQFF. For the CDR3, the DNA is TGCGCCAGCAGTGAGGCAGACAGGGCCTACAATGAGCAGTTCTTC.

This clonotype was seen a few times. This rearrangement joins TRBV4-1 to TRBJ2-2; D might be TRBD2 (6 bases). Trimming took off 1 base at V and 1 base at J, with 10 bases between the two ends. Germline V gene sequence: CDR1 MGHRA, CDR2 YSYEKL. The CDR3 runs 16 residues. CDR3 coding DNA: TGCGCCAGCAGCCAAGGTGCGGGGATGAACACCGGGGAGCTGTTTTTT. Its translation is CASSQGAGMNTGELFF.

This clonotype showed up just a few times. V usage is TRBV7-9 and J usage is TRBJ2-1; 13 nucleotides match TRBD2. J gave up 3 bases and V 1 base, and 3 bases lay outside the gene matches. Germline V CDR1 and CDR2: SEHNR, FQNEAQ (reference sequence). This CDR3 region has 17 residues. CDR3 sequence reads: CASSLGTSGRYYNEQFF. For the CDR3, the DNA is TGTGCCAGCAGCTTAGGGACTAGCGGGAGATACTACAATGAGCAGTTCTTC.

This sequence joins TRBV12-3 or TRBV12-4 and TRBJ2-5; 11 positions agree with TRBD2. V gave up 6 bases and J gave up 0 bases; unmatched junction bases: 15. The CDR3 runs to 19 residues. CDR3 residues: CASRSTSGRDEGYQETQYF. The CDR3 nucleotides are TGTGCCAGCAGGTCCACTAGCGGGAGAGATGAGGGGTACCAAGAGACCCAGTACTTC.

This clonotype was observed at least ten times. V gene TRBV3-1 combines with J gene TRBJ1-1, with D possibly TRBD1 on 6 matching bases. From germline, CDR1 is LGHDT and CDR2 YNNKEL (reference sequence). This CDR3 comprises 17 residues. Trimming pared 0 bases from V and 3 bases from J, leaving 17 bases between. The CDR3 coding sequence is TGTGCCAGCAGCCAAGACTACACTCACAGGGAGCACACTGAAGCTTTCTTT. Translated, it gives CASSQDYTHREHTEAFF.

The chain uses TRBV3-1 and TRBJ2-3; 10 nucleotides align to TRBD2. The CDR3 is made up of 18 amino acids. The junction had 21 bases not matched to a gene; V was cut back by 10 bases and J by 5 bases. The germline V gene encodes CDR1 LGHDT and CDR2 YNNKEL (reference sequence). CDR3: CATSQGKAGGLIGDTQYF. The CDR3, as DNA: TGTGCCACCTCCCAAGGTAAAGCGGGGGGGCTCATTGGAGATACGCAGTATTTT.

This clonotype was detected many times. The chain combines TRBV2 with TRBJ2-7; D is unclear. Germline CDR1 and CDR2: SNHLY and FYNNEI. V lost 8 bases and J lost 2, with 10 bases in between. This CDR3 has 12 residues. CDR3 sequence reads: CASCCQTYEQYV. CDR3 DNA sequence: TGTGCCAGCTGCTGCCAGACCTACGAGCAGTACGTC.

The sample holds many counts of this clonotype. The gene calls are TRBV9 and TRBJ1-1; TRBD1 aligns across 8 bases. CDR3 size: 14 residues. Germline CDR1 and CDR2: SGDLS and YYNGEE. The J segment lost 4 bases and the V segment lost 2 bases, leaving 4 bases of the junction unmatched. DNA of the CDR3: TGTGCCAGCAGCGTCTGGACAGGGACCACTGAAGCTTTCTTT. This gives the protein CASSVWTGTTEAFF.

This clonotype was observed a handful of times. This chain's CDR3 is CASSDSTNNEQFF. In DNA form, the CDR3 reads TGTGCCAGCAGTGACTCGACAAACAATGAGCAGTTCTTC. The V call is TRBV6-4, the J call TRBJ2-1, with unresolved D. This CDR3 region has 13 residues. Germline V gives CDR1 MRHNA, CDR2 SNTAGT. Trimming removed 0 bases at V and 5 bases at J, with 5 bases between.

This clonotype has at least ten counts. V gene TRBV7-9 combines with J gene TRBJ2-7; the match to TRBD2 covers 8 bases. Unmatched junction bases numbered 4, after V lost 2 bases and J lost 1 base. The CDR3 runs 15 residues. CDR1 is SEHNR, CDR2 FQNEAQ, per germline (reference sequence). The CDR3 DNA is TGTGCCAGCAGCTTATTGTCGGGAGGGTCCTACGAGCAGTACTTC. It encodes CASSLLSGGSYEQYF.